This entry features one T cell receptor (beta chain) sequence. Its specificity is not known. Sequencing used immunoSEQ multiplex PCR; TCRdb keeps in-frame clones, though not all of them. Seen here are under 2,500,000 clones, 90% to 97% observed once, and the top ten hold over 0.1%. The data were taken from a study of shared clonotypes between healthy human individuals. Whole-study context: Used for every donor were three CD4 naive, three CD4 memory, two CD8 naive and one CD8 memory plate. Findings and limits, study-wide: Genetic and exposure-history diversity was limited by the few donors.

Nashville, Tennessee was home to all donors, each a Caucasian adult. The TCR was taken from a man aged 18 to 30 in good health. The specimen was naive CD4+ T cells sorted from blood. The subset here: CD45RA+ positively selected.

The CDR3 loop is CASSPDSGRAYEQYF. The CDR3 nucleotides are TGCGCCAGCAGTCCCGATAGCGGGAGGGCGTACGAGCAGTACTTC. V usage is TRBV10-2 and J usage is TRBJ2-7, with TRBD2 identical over 11 bases. CDR1 is WSHSY and CDR2 is SAAADI in the germline V gene. The CDR3 is 15 amino acids. Trimming at V came to 5 bases and at J to 4 bases, leaving 7 bases not matched to a gene.